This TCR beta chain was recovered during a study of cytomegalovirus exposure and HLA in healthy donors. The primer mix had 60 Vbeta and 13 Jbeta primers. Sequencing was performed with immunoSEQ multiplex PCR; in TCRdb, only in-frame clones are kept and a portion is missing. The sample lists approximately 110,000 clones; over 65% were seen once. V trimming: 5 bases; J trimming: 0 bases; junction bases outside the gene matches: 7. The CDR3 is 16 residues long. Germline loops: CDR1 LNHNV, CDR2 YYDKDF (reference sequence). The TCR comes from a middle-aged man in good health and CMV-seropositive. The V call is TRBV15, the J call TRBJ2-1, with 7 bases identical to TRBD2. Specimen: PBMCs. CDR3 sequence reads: CATSAAGGSSYNEQFF. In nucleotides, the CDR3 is TGTGCCACCAGCGCCGCCGGGGGGAGCTCCTACAATGAGCAGTTCTTC.